This T cell receptor (beta chain) was observed in a study of cytomegalovirus exposure and HLA in healthy donors. Findings and limits, study-wide: Researchers counted around 150 TCR beta chains as cytomegalovirus-associated. With DRB1 most and HLA-C fewest, TCR association rates differed between HLA loci in a later analysis. What a later analysis showed was that several of the most significant clusters appeared linked to common viral pathogens.

The donors comprised healthy bone marrow donors. Concerning this clone itself: Its antigen is still unknown.

PCR involved 60 Vbeta and 13 Jbeta primers. Some clones are missing from TCRdb's copy, which holds only in-frame ones; the method was immunoSEQ multiplex PCR. Among 120,000 or so clones listed, 74% were seen once. This clonotype originated in a man between 40 and 49 years old in good health and CMV-seropositive. The sample consisted of PBMCs.

The CDR3 nucleotides read TGTGCCTGGAGGGGACAGGGTAAAAACACCATATATTTT. Amino acid sequence: CAWRGQGKNTIYF. The genes are TRBV30 and TRBJ1-3; 9 nucleotides align to TRBD1. The CDR3 is 13 amino acids. The V gene end was trimmed by 3 bases and the J gene end by 6 bases; junction bases not matched to a gene: 3. From germline, CDR1 is GTSNPN and CDR2 SVGIG (reference sequence). The full variable domain, completed using reference TRBV30 and TRBJ1-3, is SQTIHQWPATLVQPVGSPLSLECTVEGTSNPNLYWYRQAAGRGLQLLFYSVGIGQISSEVPQNLSASRPQDRQFILSSKKLLLSDSGFYLCAWRGQGKNTIYFGEGSWLTVV.